The present entry profiles one T cell receptor (beta chain) with its context. Specified time point: blood 2 weeks post-SBRT. Treatment specified: 15 Gy SBRT to primary tumor, nephrectomy 4 weeks later. The data were obtained in a study of radiation and T cells in renal cell carcinoma. CDR1 SQVTM and CDR2 ANQGSEA come from the germline V gene. The CDR3 length is 13 residues. The J segment lost 8 bases and the V segment lost 6 bases, leaving 7 bases of the junction unmatched. Method: immunoSEQ multiplex PCR; TCRdb's copy keeps in-frame clones and lacks some. The sample contains 100,000 to 150,000 clones, 81% of which appear only once.

This chain connects TRBV29-1 to TRBJ2-1, with 10 bases that match TRBD2. The sequencing here drew on blood, taken from a patient whose treatment included radiotherapy and nephrectomy. The origin of this receptor is a man over 45 with renal cell carcinoma. In DNA, the CDR3 is TGCAGCGTCCGCGTAGCGGGAGGCGATGAGCAGTTCTTC. Translated, it gives CSVRVAGGDEQFF.